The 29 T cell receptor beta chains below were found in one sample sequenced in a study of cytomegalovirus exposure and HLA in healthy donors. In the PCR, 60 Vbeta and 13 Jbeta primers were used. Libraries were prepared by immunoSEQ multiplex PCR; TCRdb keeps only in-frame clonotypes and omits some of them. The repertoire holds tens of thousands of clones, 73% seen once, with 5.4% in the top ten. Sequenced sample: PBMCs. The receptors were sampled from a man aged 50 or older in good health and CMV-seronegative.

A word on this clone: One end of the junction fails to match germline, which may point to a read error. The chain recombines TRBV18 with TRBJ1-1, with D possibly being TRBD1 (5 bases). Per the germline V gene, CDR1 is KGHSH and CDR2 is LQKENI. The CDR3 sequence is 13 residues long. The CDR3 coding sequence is TGTGCCAGCTCACTCATGGGGGGGACTGAGGCTTTCTTT. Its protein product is CASSLMGGTEAFF.

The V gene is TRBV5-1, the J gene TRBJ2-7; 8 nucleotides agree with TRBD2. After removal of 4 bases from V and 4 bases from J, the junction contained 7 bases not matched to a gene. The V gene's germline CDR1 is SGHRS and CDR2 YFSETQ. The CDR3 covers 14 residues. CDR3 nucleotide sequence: TGCGCCAGCAGCCCACTAGCGGATCGGTACGAGCAGTACTTC. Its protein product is CASSPLADRYEQYF. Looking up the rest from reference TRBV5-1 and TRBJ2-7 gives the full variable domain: KAGVTQTPRYLIKTRGQQVTLSCSPISGHRSVSWYQQTPGQGLQFLFEYFSETQRNKGNFPGRFSGRQFSNSRSEMNVSTLELGDSALYLCASSPLADRYEQYFGPGTRLTVT.

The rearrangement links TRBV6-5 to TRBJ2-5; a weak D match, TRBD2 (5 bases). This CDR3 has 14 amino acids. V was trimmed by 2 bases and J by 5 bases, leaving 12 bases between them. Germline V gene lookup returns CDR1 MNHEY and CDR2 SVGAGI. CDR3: CASSYRRKWETQYF. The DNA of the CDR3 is TGTGCCAGCAGTTACAGGAGGAAATGGGAGACCCAGTACTTC.

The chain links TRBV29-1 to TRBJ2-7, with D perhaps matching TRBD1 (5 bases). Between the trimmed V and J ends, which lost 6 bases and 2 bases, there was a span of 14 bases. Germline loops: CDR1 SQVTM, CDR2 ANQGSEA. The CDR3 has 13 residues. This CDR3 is CSVEIDRTYEQYF. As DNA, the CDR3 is TGCAGCGTCGAAATCGACAGAACCTACGAGCAGTACTTC.

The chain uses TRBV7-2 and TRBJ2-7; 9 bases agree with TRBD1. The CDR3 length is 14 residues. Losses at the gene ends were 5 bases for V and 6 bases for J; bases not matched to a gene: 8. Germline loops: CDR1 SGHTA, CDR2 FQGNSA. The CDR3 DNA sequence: TGTGCCAGCAGCCAGGGGACAGGGAGTGGCGAGCAGTACTTC. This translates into CASSQGTGSGEQYF.

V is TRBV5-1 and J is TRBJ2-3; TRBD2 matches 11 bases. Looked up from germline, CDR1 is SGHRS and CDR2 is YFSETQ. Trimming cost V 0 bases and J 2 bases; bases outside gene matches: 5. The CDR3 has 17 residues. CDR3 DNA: TGCGCCAGCAGCTTGGCCCCACTAGCGGGGGACACAGATACGCAGTATTTT. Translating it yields CASSLAPLAGDTDTQYF.

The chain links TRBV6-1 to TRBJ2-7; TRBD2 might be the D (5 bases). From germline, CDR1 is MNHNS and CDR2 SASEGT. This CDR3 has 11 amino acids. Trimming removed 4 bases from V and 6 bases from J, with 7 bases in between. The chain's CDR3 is CASSGRGEQYF. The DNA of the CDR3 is TGTGCCAGCAGTGGCCGGGGCGAGCAGTACTTC.

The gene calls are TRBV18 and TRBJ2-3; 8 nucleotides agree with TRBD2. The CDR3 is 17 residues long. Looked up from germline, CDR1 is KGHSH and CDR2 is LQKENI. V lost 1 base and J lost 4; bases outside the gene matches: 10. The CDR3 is CASSPRLSGLAADTQYF. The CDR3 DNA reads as TGTGCCAGCTCACCACGTCTTTCCGGACTAGCCGCAGATACGCAGTATTTT.

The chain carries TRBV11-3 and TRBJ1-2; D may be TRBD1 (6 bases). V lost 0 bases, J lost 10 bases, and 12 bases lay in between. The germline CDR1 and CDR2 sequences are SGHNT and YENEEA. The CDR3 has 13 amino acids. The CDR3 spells CASSLDRGEDYTF. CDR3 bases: TGTGCCAGCAGCTTAGACAGGGGAGAGGACTACACCTTC.

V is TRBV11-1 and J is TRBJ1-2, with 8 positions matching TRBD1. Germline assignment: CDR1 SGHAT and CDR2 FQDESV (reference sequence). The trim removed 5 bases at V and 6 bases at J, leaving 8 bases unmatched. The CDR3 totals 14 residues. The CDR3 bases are TGTGCCAGCAGCCTCATGCAGGGGGCCCATGGCTACACCTTC. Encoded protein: CASSLMQGAHGYTF. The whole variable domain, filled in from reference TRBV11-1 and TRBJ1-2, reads EAEVAQSPRYKITEKSQAVAFWCDPISGHATLYWYRQILGQGPELLVQFQDESVVDDSQLPKDRFSAERLKGVDSTLKIQPAELGDSAMYLCASSLMQGAHGYTFGSGTRLTVV.

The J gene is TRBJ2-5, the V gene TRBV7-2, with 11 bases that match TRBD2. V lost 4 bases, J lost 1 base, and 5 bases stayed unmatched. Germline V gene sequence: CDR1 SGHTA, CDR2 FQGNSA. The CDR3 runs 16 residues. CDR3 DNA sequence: TGTGCCAGCAGCTCACCGGGACTAGCGGCCCAAGAGACCCAGTACTTC. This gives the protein CASSSPGLAAQETQYF.

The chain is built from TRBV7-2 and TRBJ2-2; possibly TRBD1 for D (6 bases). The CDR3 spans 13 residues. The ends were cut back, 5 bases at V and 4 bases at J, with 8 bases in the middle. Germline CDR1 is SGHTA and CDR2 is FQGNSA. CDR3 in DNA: TGTGCCAGCAGCGGACAGAGCACCGGGGAGCTGTTTTTT. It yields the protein CASSGQSTGELFF.

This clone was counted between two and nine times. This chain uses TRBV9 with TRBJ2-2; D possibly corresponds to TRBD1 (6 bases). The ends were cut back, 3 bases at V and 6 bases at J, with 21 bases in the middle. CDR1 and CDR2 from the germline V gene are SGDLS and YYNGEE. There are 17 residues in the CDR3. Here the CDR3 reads CASSAYPRGPRPGELFF. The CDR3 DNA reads TGTGCCAGCAGCGCGTATCCCAGGGGACCGCGCCCCGGGGAGCTGTTTTTT.

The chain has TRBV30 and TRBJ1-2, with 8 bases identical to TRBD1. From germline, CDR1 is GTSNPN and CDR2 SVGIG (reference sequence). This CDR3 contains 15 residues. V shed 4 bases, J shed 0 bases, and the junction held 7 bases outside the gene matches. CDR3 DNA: TGTGCCTGGATCGGACAGGGAAAAGCTAACTATGGCTACACCTTC. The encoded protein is CAWIGQGKANYGYTF.

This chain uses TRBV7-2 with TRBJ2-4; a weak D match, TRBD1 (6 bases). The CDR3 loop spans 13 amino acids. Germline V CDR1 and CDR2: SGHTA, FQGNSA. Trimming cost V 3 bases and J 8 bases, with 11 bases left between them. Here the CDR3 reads CASSLGAADIQYF. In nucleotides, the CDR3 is TGTGCCAGCAGCTTGGGGGCGGCGGACATTCAGTACTTC.

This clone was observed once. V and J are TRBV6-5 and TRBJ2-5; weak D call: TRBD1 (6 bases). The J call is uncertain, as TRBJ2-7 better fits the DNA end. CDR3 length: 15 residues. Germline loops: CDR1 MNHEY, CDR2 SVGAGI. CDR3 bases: TGTGCCAGCAGCTCTACCGGGACACTCTCCTACGAGCAGTACTTC. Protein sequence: CASSSTGTLSYEQYF.

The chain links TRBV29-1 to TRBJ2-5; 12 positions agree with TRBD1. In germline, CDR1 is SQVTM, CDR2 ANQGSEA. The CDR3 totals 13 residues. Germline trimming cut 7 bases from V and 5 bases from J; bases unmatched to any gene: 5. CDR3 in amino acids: CSGGTGGLETQYF. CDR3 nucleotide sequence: TGCAGCGGGGGGACAGGGGGCTTGGAGACCCAGTACTTC.

CDR3 in DNA: TGTGCCTGGGACAGGGGTGGTTCCACTGAAGCTTTCTTT. Translated, it gives CAWDRGGSTEAFF. The chain is built from TRBV30 and TRBJ1-1, with 8 bases lining up with TRBD1. After removal of 5 bases from V and 4 bases from J, the junction contained 6 bases not matched to a gene. Germline V gene data show CDR1 as GTSNPN and CDR2 as SVGIG (reference sequence). The length of the CDR3 is 13 residues.

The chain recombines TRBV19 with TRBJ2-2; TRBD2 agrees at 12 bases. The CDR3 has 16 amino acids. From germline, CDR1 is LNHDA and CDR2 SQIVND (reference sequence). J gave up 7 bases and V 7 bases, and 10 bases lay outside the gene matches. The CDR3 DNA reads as TGTGCCAGTACCTCCCCCAGGACTAGCGGGGACGGGGAGCTGTTTTTT. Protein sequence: CASTSPRTSGDGELFF.

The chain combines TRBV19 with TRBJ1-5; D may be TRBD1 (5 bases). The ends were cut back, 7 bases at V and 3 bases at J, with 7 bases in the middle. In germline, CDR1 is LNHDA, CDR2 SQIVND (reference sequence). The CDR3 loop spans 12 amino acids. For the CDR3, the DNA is TGTGCCAGTACGGGGGTCAATCAGCCCCAGCATTTT. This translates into CASTGVNQPQHF.

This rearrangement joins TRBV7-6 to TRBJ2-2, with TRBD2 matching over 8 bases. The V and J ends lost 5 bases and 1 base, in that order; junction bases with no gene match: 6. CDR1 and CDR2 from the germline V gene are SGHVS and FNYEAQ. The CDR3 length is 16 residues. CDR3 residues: CASSRFSGVNTGELFF. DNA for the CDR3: TGTGCCAGCAGCCGATTTAGCGGGGTGAACACCGGGGAGCTGTTTTTT.

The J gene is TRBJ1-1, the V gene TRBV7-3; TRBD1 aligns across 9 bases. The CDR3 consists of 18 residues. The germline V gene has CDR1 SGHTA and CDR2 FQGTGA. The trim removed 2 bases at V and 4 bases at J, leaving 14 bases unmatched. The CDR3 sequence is CASSLRRMGTGQGTEAFF. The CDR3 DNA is TGTGCCAGCAGCTTACGGCGTATGGGGACAGGGCAGGGCACTGAAGCTTTCTTT.

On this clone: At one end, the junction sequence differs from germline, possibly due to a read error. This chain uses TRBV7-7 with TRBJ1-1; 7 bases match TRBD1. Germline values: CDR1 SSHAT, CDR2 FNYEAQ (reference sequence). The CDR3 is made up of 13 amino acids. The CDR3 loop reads CASSLSRGTEAFF. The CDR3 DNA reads TGTGCTAGCAGCTTAAGCAGGGGGACTGAAGCTTTCTTT. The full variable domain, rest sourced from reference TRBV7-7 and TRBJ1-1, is GAGVSQSPRYKVTKRGQDVTLRCDPISSHATLYWYQQALGQGPEFLTYFNYEAQPDKSGLPSDRFSAERPEGSISTLTIQRTEQRDSAMYRCASSLSRGTEAFFGQGTRLTVV.

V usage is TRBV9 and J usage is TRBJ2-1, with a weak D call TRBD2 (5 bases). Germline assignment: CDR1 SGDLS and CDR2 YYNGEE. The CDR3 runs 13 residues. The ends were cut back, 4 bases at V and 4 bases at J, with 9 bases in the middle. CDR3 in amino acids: CASSHPGYNEQFF. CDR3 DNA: TGTGCCAGCAGCCACCCGGGGTACAATGAGCAGTTCTTC.

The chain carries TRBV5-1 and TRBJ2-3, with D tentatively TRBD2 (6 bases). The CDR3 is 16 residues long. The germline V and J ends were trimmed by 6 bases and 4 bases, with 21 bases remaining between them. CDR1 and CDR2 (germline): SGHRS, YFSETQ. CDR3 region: CASTPYGTQRADTQYF. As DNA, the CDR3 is TGCGCCAGCACCCCGTACGGGACCCAGCGGGCAGATACGCAGTATTTT.

CDR3 protein: CASSRGAGTDTQYF. CDR3 DNA sequence: TGTGCCAGCAGCCGGGGGGCCGGCACAGATACGCAGTATTTT. This rearrangement joins TRBV5-6 to TRBJ2-3, with D tentatively TRBD2 (7 bases). Germline V gives CDR1 SGHDT, CDR2 YYEEEE. CDR3 size: 14 residues. V lost 4 bases to trimming and J lost 1 base, with 10 bases between them.

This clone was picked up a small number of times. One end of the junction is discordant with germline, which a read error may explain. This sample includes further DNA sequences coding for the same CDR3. The CDR3 sequence: CASSSPGTGSYEQYF. Here the CDR3 DNA reads TGCGCCAGCAGCTCCCCCGGGACAGGGAGTTACGAGCAGTACTTC. This chain uses TRBV7-9 with TRBJ2-7, with 9 positions matching TRBD1. CDR3 length: 15 amino acids. The germline CDR1 and CDR2 sequences are SEHNR and FQNEAQ (reference sequence).

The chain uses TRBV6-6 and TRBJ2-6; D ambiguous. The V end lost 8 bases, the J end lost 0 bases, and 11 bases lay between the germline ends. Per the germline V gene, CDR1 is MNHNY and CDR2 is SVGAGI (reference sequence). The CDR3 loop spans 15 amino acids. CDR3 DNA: TGTGCCAGCGGGCCCTACAGCTCTGGGGCCAACGTCCTGACTTTC. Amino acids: CASGPYSSGANVLTF.

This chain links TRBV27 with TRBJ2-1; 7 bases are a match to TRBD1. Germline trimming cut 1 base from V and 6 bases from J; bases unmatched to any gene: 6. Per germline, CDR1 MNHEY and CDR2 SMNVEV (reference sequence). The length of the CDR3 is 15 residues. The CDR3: CASSLYGTEGNEQFF. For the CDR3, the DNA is TGTGCCAGCAGTTTATACGGGACAGAGGGCAATGAGCAGTTCTTC.